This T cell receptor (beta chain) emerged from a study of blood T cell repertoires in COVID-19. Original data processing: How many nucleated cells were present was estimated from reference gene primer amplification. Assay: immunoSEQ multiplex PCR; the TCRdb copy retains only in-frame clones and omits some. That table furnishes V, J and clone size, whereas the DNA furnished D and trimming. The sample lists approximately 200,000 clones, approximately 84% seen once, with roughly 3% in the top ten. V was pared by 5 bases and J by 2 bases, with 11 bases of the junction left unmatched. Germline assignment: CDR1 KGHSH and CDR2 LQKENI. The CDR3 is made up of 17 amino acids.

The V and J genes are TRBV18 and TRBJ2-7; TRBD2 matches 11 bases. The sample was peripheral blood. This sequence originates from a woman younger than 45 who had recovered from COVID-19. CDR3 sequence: CASSFSVLAGGPYEQYF. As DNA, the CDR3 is TGTGCCAGCTCATTCTCCGTATTAGCGGGAGGGCCCTACGAGCAGTACTTC.